This T cell receptor beta chain comes out of a study of T cells after yellow fever vaccination. V lost 4 bases and J lost 11, with 9 bases in between. The CDR3 contains 11 residues. The germline V gene has CDR1 MDHEN and CDR2 SYDVKM. A single record per CDR3 protein comes from TCRdb applying MiXCR to the 5' RACE reads. The repertoire consists of hundreds of thousands of distinct CDR3 sequences, with 9% to 15% occurring once and the leading ten covering around 14%. This clonotype has a count of ten or more. This TCR was sampled from a man between 25 and 39 years old who received the YFV17D yellow fever vaccine. The specimen comprised PBMCs, sampled on the day of the yellow fever booster vaccination. The V call is TRBV28, the J call TRBJ2-1; unclear D gene. The CDR3 protein is CASSWAKQQFF. DNA of the CDR3: TGTGCCAGCAGTTGGGCTAAACAGCAGTTCTTC.